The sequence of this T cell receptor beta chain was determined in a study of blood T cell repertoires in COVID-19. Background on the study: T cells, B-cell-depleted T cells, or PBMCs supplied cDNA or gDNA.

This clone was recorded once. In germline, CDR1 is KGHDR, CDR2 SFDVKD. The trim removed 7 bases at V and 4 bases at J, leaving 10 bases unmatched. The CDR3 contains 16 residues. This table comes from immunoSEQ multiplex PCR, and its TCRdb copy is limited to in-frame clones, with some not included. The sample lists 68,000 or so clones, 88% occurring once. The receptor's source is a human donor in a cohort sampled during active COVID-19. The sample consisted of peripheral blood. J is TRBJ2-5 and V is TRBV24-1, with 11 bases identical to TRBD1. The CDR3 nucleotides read TGTGCCACCAGCCGCGCTTGGACAGGGGGCGTAGAGACCCAGTACTTC. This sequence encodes CATSRAWTGGVETQYF.